This T cell receptor (beta chain) was observed in a study of cytomegalovirus exposure and HLA in healthy donors. This CDR3 has 15 residues. After removal of 4 bases from V and 3 bases from J, the junction contained 4 bases not matched to a gene. Germline V gene lookup returns CDR1 LNHDA and CDR2 SQIVND (reference sequence). Study-wide findings and caveats: A later analysis linked a missense variant in DCLRE1C to the trimming of TCR beta V and J genes.

PCR employed 60 Vbeta and 13 Jbeta primers. Measured with immunoSEQ multiplex PCR; TCRdb has only the in-frame clones, and not every one. The repertoire includes about 150,000 clones, around 79% of them detected once, and around 3.2% sits in the top ten. Details on this clone: Its matching antigen is unknown.

This TCR derives from a human donor in good health. This chain joins TRBV19 and TRBJ2-1, with 9 bases matching TRBD1. The sample comprised PBMCs. This CDR3 reads CASSTRQGDYNEQFF. CDR3 nucleotides: TGTGCCAGTAGTACCCGACAGGGGGACTACAATGAGCAGTTCTTC.